Below, one T cell receptor beta chain is given with its context. In the original workflow: Reference gene primer amplification gave estimated nucleated cell counts. The method was immunoSEQ multiplex PCR; TCRdb's version includes in-frame clones alone and lacks a portion of them. For V, J and clone size, that table is used; D and trimming come from the DNA. The sample has about 140,000 clones; 88% are singletons. This record comes from a study of blood T cell repertoires in COVID-19. Study as a whole: The study drew acute and convalescent COVID-19 samples from the United States, Italy and Spain. T cells, B-cell-depleted T cells, or PBMCs supplied cDNA or gDNA.

The V gene end was trimmed by 6 bases and the J gene end by 9 bases; junction bases not matched to a gene: 18. The CDR3 sequence is 17 residues long. Per germline, CDR1 MDHEN and CDR2 SYDVKM. This TCR was sampled from a woman in her fifties or sixties with acute or convalescent COVID-19. V is TRBV28 and J is TRBJ2-1, with 9 positions matching TRBD1. The sample consisted of peripheral blood. The DNA of the CDR3 is TGTGCCAGCAGCCCCGTCCGTGGTGGGGACAGGGAGACTGAGCAGTTCTTC. It specifies CASSPVRGGDRETEQFF.